This entry concerns a single T cell receptor (beta chain). The germline V and J ends were trimmed by 7 bases and 7 bases, with 16 bases remaining between them. CDR1 is MDHEN and CDR2 is SYDVKM in the germline V gene. This CDR3 has 13 amino acids. Recovery among Cohort 3 donors was established by two negative PCRs, clearance, or symptom resolution. The sample comes from a study of blood T cell repertoires in COVID-19. Background on the study: The cDNA or gDNA used as material had been derived from T cells, B-cell-depleted T cells, or PBMCs.

Clones were read by immunoSEQ multiplex PCR, and TCRdb kept only the in-frame ones, dropping some. The repertoire holds nearly 400,000 clones, 85% to 90% seen once, with about 1.7% in the top ten. J is TRBJ1-2 and V is TRBV28, with a tentative D call TRBD1 (5 bases). The sample was PBMCs or T cells enriched from blood (not recorded which). The source of this sequence is a woman aged 25 to 39 who had recovered from COVID-19. CDR3 region: CASTKGLLGGYTF. The DNA for the CDR3 is TGTGCCAGCACCAAGGGACTTTTGGGTGGCTACACCTTC.